The 19 T cell receptor beta chains presented below share a single source sample, sequenced in a study of vaccination and CD4 T cells after COVID-19. Stated treatment: roughly ten-day PBMC culture with coronavirus spike peptide pools or control peptides (ViraFEST assay). Cultured CD4+ T cell DNA was sequenced using the Oncomine TCR Beta short-read assay. TCRdb reprocessed the PCR reads with MiXCR, giving one entry per CDR3 protein. The top ten clones hold about 22% of a sample with 9,500 to 14,000 distinct CDR3 sequences, 29% of them seen once. Antigens for these TCRs are unknown. Material for sequencing was cultured CD4+ T cells from blood. Source of these receptors: a human donor with COVID-19.

This chain connects TRBV5-1 to TRBJ2-7; D unclear. Germline CDR1 is SGHRS and CDR2 is YFSETQ. This CDR3 spans 13 amino acids. The V end lost 4 bases, the J end lost 0 bases, and 8 bases lay between the germline ends. The CDR3 here is CASSRTDSYEQYF. The CDR3 DNA reads TGCGCCAGCAGCAGGACGGACTCCTACGAGCAGTACTTC.

This chain connects TRBV9 to TRBJ1-6; D possibly corresponds to TRBD1 (5 bases). V was pared by 1 base and J by 8 bases, with 13 bases between. The CDR3 runs to 15 residues. Germline CDR1 and CDR2: SGDLS and YYNGEE. CDR3 coding DNA: TGTGCCAGCAGCGTACGTCCGGTCAGGGATTCACCCCTCCACTTT. This codes for CASSVRPVRDSPLHF. The full variable domain, with the rest looked up from reference TRBV9 and TRBJ1-6, is DSGVTQTPKHLITATGQRVTLRCSPRSGDLSVYWYQQSLDQGLQFLIQYYNGEERAKGNILERFSAQQFPDLHSELNLSSLELGDSALYFCASSVRPVRDSPLHFGNGTRLTVT.

The chain uses TRBV4-1 and TRBJ1-2; the match to TRBD1 covers 10 bases. This CDR3 comprises 16 residues. Trimming cost V 2 bases and J 7 bases; bases outside gene matches: 10. The germline CDR1 and CDR2 sequences are MGHRA and YSYEKL. CDR3 residues: CASSQLPTGGTGGYTF. The CDR3 region has the DNA TGCGCCAGCAGCCAACTTCCGACAGGGGGCACGGGTGGCTACACCTTC.

This clonotype is termed medium-sized (0.01 to 0.1%). This chain uses TRBV20-1 with TRBJ1-2; D unclear. The CDR3 is made up of 15 amino acids. V lost 0 bases to trimming and J lost 3 bases, with 14 bases between them. Per the germline V gene, CDR1 is DFQATT and CDR2 is SNEGSKA (reference sequence). CDR3 residues: CSARDRARRYYGYTF. The CDR3 nucleotides are TGCAGTGCTAGAGATCGCGCGAGAAGATACTATGGCTACACCTTC.

V is TRBV12-3 or TRBV12-4 and J is TRBJ1-2, with 10 nucleotides matching TRBD1. Germline trimming cut 6 bases from V and 8 bases from J; bases unmatched to any gene: 12. The CDR3 spans 15 residues. CDR3 region: CASSPVRQGARGYTF. CDR3 in DNA: TGTGCCAGCAGCCCCGTACGACAGGGGGCGCGAGGCTACACCTTC.

This clonotype has more than one count but fewer than ten. This chain uses TRBV7-9 with TRBJ1-3; TRBD1 aligns across 9 bases. CDR1 and CDR2 from the germline V gene are SEHNR and FQNEAQ (reference sequence). Trimming removed 5 bases from V and 2 bases from J; junction bases left unmatched: 4. This CDR3 has 15 amino acids. CDR3 in amino acids: CASSPGTGPGNTIYF. The CDR3 nucleotides read TGTGCCAGCAGCCCCGGGACAGGGCCTGGAAACACCATATATTTT.

CDR3 residues: CASSRDRTEGYTF. In DNA, the CDR3 is TGTGCCAGCAGCAGGGACAGGACGGAAGGCTACACCTTC. V is TRBV7-3 and J is TRBJ1-2; 8 nucleotides align to TRBD1. The CDR3 consists of 13 residues. The ends lost 5 bases at V and 8 bases at J; junction bases unmatched: 7. CDR1 and CDR2 (germline): SGHTA, FQGTGA.

This chain connects TRBV7-2 to TRBJ2-5; no clear D gene. The CDR3 length is 12 residues. V was cut by 2 bases and J by 5 bases, with 6 bases left in between. Germline CDR1 reads SGHTA; CDR2 reads FQGNSA. The CDR3 spells CASSLSSETQYF. The CDR3 DNA is TGTGCCAGCAGCTTATCCTCCGAGACCCAGTACTTC.

In its sample, this clonotype was seen a few times. V is TRBV6-4 and J is TRBJ2-5; D possibly corresponds to TRBD2 (6 bases). Germline assignment: CDR1 MRHNA and CDR2 SNTAGT. The CDR3 extends over 13 amino acids. Trimming removed 4 bases from V and 4 bases from J, with 10 bases in between. The CDR3 spells CASSVRGGETQYF. CDR3 nucleotide sequence: TGTGCCAGCAGTGTTCGGGGAGGAGAGACCCAGTACTTC.

This clonotype was observed a handful of times. CDR3 DNA: TGTGCCAGCAGTCCGGGACATGAGCAGTTCTTC. Its translation is CASSPGHEQFF. The chain uses TRBV12-3 or TRBV12-4 and TRBJ2-1; D possibly matches TRBD1 or TRBD2 (5 bases each). The V end lost 5 bases, the J end lost 8 bases, and 7 bases lay between the germline ends. The length of the CDR3 is 11 residues.

This clonotype was recorded a few times. CDR3 residues: CAWSLKGEAPGYTF. In DNA form, the CDR3 reads TGTGCCTGGAGCCTCAAAGGGGAGGCCCCTGGCTACACCTTC. V is TRBV30 and J is TRBJ1-2; a weak D match, TRBD1 (5 bases). Germline CDR1 reads GTSNPN; CDR2 reads SVGIG (reference sequence). The CDR3 loop spans 14 amino acids. V lost 3 bases and J 7 bases, leaving 18 bases between the germline ends.

The V call is TRBV11-2, the J call TRBJ1-4, with TRBD1 identical over 7 bases. J gave up 7 bases and V 5 bases, and 7 bases lay outside the gene matches. The CDR3 runs to 14 residues. The germline gives CDR1 SGHAT, CDR2 FQNNGV. CDR3 in amino acids: CASSPQGFAEKLFF. The DNA for the CDR3 is TGTGCCAGCAGCCCACAGGGGTTCGCTGAAAAACTGTTTTTT.

DNA of the CDR3: TGTGCCAGCAGTGAAGGGGTAGCGAGGGAGACCCAGTACTTC. Translating gives CASSEGVARETQYF. V usage is TRBV2 and J usage is TRBJ2-5; weak D call: TRBD2 (5 bases). V was cut by 1 base and J by 5 bases, with 11 bases left in between. The CDR3 consists of 14 residues. Germline-derived CDR1 and CDR2 are SNHLY and FYNNEI.

The chain links TRBV2 to TRBJ2-5, with D possibly TRBD2 on 6 matching bases. CDR1 and CDR2 from the germline V gene are SNHLY and FYNNEI. The CDR3 covers 16 residues. The V end was cut by 6 bases, the J end by 2 bases, with 19 bases between. As DNA, the CDR3 is TGTGCCAGCAGCGGAGTGGGGGGAGCGGATCAAGAGACCCAGTACTTC. Its translation: CASSGVGGADQETQYF.

This clonotype came up a few times. The chain carries TRBV5-8 and TRBJ1-5; 9 nucleotides match TRBD1. This CDR3 contains 17 residues. Unmatched junction bases numbered 11, after V lost 0 bases and J lost 7 bases. Germline-derived CDR1 and CDR2 are SGHTS and YDEGEE. The CDR3 nucleotides are TGTGCCAGCAGCTTGGGACAGGGGGAGCCACTAAGCCAGCCCCAGCATTTT. Its translation is CASSLGQGEPLSQPQHF.

This clonotype was counted only a few times. The genes are TRBV6-1 and TRBJ1-2; 12 bases fit TRBD1. The V and J ends lost 6 bases and 7 bases, in that order; junction bases with no gene match: 15. The CDR3 has 17 amino acids. Per germline, CDR1 MNHNS and CDR2 SASEGT. The CDR3 region has the DNA TGTGCCAGCAGCCTCACATTTTCGGGACAGGGGGCGGGTGGCTACACCTTC. This codes for CASSLTFSGQGAGGYTF.

The chain joins TRBV6-1 to TRBJ1-5, with D maybe TRBD1 (5 bases). The CDR3 has 14 residues. Trimming removed 4 bases from V and 6 bases from J, with 13 bases in between. The germline V gene has CDR1 MNHNS and CDR2 SASEGT. CDR3 coding DNA: TGTGCCAGCAGTGCACGGGGACGGCGTCAGCCCCAGCATTTT. Its protein is CASSARGRRQPQHF.

This clonotype was observed a handful of times. J is TRBJ2-7 and V is TRBV10-3; no firm D call. This CDR3 region has 12 residues. Deletions cut 5 bases from V and 3 bases from J, with 8 bases between. Germline V gives CDR1 ENHRY, CDR2 SYGVKD. This CDR3 reads CAISIDGYEQYF. The CDR3 nucleotides are TGTGCCATCAGTATAGACGGCTACGAGCAGTACTTC.

In the case of this clonotype: An end of the junction does not agree with germline; a read error may underlie this. This chain uses TRBV14 with TRBJ2-5, with 9 bases aligning to TRBD2. The CDR3 totals 16 residues. CDR1 is SGHDN and CDR2 is FVKESK in the germline V gene. The CDR3 nucleotides are TGCGCCAGCAGCCAAGATTCTAGCGGGATATCAAAGACCCAGTACTTC. Translating it yields CASSQDSSGISKTQYF.